The 14 T cell receptor beta chains reported below all come from one sample, sequenced in a study of OX40 agonist ivuxolimab in advanced cancers. Only in-frame clones appear in the TCRdb table, and some are missing; sequencing was by immunoSEQ multiplex PCR. The sample includes 85,000 to 130,000 clones, 75% to 95% seen only once; the top ten take about 0.5%. The sequencing here drew on CD4+ or CD8+ T cells sorted from blood, taken in a trial of the OX40 agonist ivuxolimab. These receptors originate from an adult with an advanced solid tumor such as melanoma, head and neck, liver or kidney cancer.

V is TRBV29-1 and J is TRBJ1-5; maybe TRBD1 (6 bases). The ends were cut back, 6 bases at V and 3 bases at J, with 9 bases in the middle. The CDR3 consists of 12 residues. The germline CDR1 and CDR2 sequences are SQVTM and ANQGSEA. CDR3 bases: TGCAGCGTGGGACAACTCAATCAGCCCCAGCATTTT. Translation gives CSVGQLNQPQHF.

The chain recombines TRBV4-3 with TRBJ2-5, with 7 bases fitting TRBD2. Germline V gene sequence: CDR1 LGHNA, CDR2 YSLEER. The length of the CDR3 is 18 residues. Losses at the gene ends were 4 bases for V and 3 bases for J; bases not matched to a gene: 17. CDR3 in amino acids: CASSRQHSREGNKETQYF. In DNA, the CDR3 is TGCGCCAGCAGCCGGCAGCATTCCAGGGAGGGAAACAAAGAGACCCAGTACTTC.

The rearrangement joins TRBV7-2 to TRBJ2-1, with 12 bases fitting TRBD2. CDR1 is SGHTA, CDR2 FQGNSA, per germline. The CDR3 is 15 residues long. The V gene end was trimmed by 5 bases and the J gene end by 6 bases; junction bases not matched to a gene: 5. DNA for the CDR3: TGTGCCAGCAGCCCTAGCGGGGGGGCCTCCAATGAGCAGTTCTTC. Translated: CASSPSGGASNEQFF.

The chain joins TRBV12-5 to TRBJ2-3; D perhaps matches TRBD2 (6 bases). Between the trimmed V and J ends, which lost 1 base and 5 bases, there was a span of 10 bases. Germline V CDR1 and CDR2: LGHNT, FRNRAP. The CDR3 totals 14 residues. The CDR3 DNA is TGTGCTAGTGGTTTGGGGCGGGAAAAAGATACGCAGTATTTT. This sequence encodes CASGLGREKDTQYF.

The V gene is TRBV29-1, the J gene TRBJ1-1, with D perhaps matching TRBD1 (6 bases). The CDR3 loop spans 14 amino acids. V was pared by 3 bases and J by 7 bases, with 18 bases between. Germline V gene sequence: CDR1 SQVTM, CDR2 ANQGSEA. CDR3 loop: CSVEGYGGEFEAFF. The CDR3, as DNA: TGCAGCGTTGAGGGGTATGGGGGCGAGTTTGAAGCTTTCTTT.

V usage is TRBV4-3 and J usage is TRBJ1-2; TRBD1 aligns across 9 bases. Germline CDR1 is LGHNA and CDR2 is YSLEER. The trim removed 4 bases at V and 7 bases at J, leaving 13 bases unmatched. The CDR3 runs to 16 residues. The CDR3 nucleotides read TGCGCCAGCAGCCCAAACCAGGACAGGGGATTAAGTGGCTACACCTTC. Its translation is CASSPNQDRGLSGYTF.

The CDR3 protein is CASSLPTGGSGNTIYF. CDR3 DNA sequence: TGTGCCAGCTCACTTCCGACAGGGGGCTCCGGAAACACCATATATTTT. The J gene is TRBJ1-3, the V gene TRBV18; 10 bases line up with TRBD1. The germline gives CDR1 KGHSH, CDR2 LQKENI. The CDR3 is 16 residues long. Losses at the gene ends were 4 bases for V and 4 bases for J; bases not matched to a gene: 7.

J is TRBJ1-2 and V is TRBV11-2; D uncertain. V was cut by 5 bases and J by 4 bases, with 11 bases left in between. From germline, CDR1 is SGHAT and CDR2 FQNNGV. The CDR3 spans 13 residues. As DNA, the CDR3 is TGTGCCAGCAGCCTAGGAGGGCCCTATGGCTACACCTTC. As protein: CASSLGGPYGYTF.

This clone was recorded only once. This chain uses TRBV18 with TRBJ1-1, with D possibly matching TRBD1 (6 bases). V was shortened by 3 bases and J by 5 bases, with 13 bases between the two germline ends. CDR3 size: 14 residues. Germline V gives CDR1 KGHSH, CDR2 LQKENI. The CDR3 DNA follows: TGTGCCAGCTCACCTCGGGGGGCGGGAACTGAAGCTTTCTTT. It yields the protein CASSPRGAGTEAFF.

CDR3 in DNA: TGTGCCAGCAGGGCCTATGGCTACACCTTC. It encodes CASRAYGYTF. This chain uses TRBV28 with TRBJ1-2; D not resolved. V was shortened by 6 bases and J by 4 bases, with 3 bases between the two germline ends. CDR3 length equals 10 residues. CDR1 and CDR2 (germline): MDHEN, SYDVKM.

The CDR3, as DNA: TGTGCCAGCACCGCTACGGCCTACAATGAGCAGTTCTTC. Its translation is CASTATAYNEQFF. The chain is built from TRBV7-9 and TRBJ2-1; D call uncertain. This CDR3 region has 13 residues. From germline, CDR1 is SEHNR and CDR2 FQNEAQ (reference sequence). The V end was cut by 7 bases, the J end by 2 bases, with 9 bases between.

The chain couples TRBV19 to TRBJ2-2, with D possibly TRBD1 on 6 matching bases. Germline CDR1 LNHDA, CDR2 SQIVND (reference sequence). CDR3 length: 15 amino acids. With 1 base removed from V and 0 bases from J, the gap between germline ends came to 6 bases. The CDR3 is CASSIGTANTGELFF. The CDR3 DNA follows: TGTGCCAGTAGTATAGGGACAGCGAACACCGGGGAGCTGTTTTTT.

V usage is TRBV10-3 and J usage is TRBJ2-1; D is perhaps TRBD2 (5 bases). Germline CDR1 and CDR2: ENHRY and SYGVKD. Trimming took 10 bases from V and 4 from J, leaving 14 bases between them. The CDR3 sequence is 13 residues long. The DNA for the CDR3 is TGTGCCACCCAACCGAGGGTATACAATGAGCAGTTCTTC. It specifies CATQPRVYNEQFF.

The chain uses TRBV18 and TRBJ2-7; D uncertain. The length of the CDR3 is 15 residues. Germline values: CDR1 KGHSH, CDR2 LQKENI. Deletions cut 3 bases from V and 0 bases from J, with 12 bases between. The DNA for the CDR3 is TGTGCCAGCTCACCTGACGGATTTAGCTCCTACGAGCAGTACTTC. Translation: CASSPDGFSSYEQYF.